Following are 28 T cell receptor beta chains from one sample sequenced in a study of T-cell reconstitution after alpha-beta-depleted transplantation in children. Unique molecular identifiers tagged the TCRbeta library. TCRdb reanalysed the PCR reads using MiXCR and keeps one entry per CDR3 protein. This sample carries hundreds of thousands of distinct CDR3 sequences, around 23% of them seen once, and the ten largest clones take roughly 15%. The sample in question was PBMCs, mostly from graft donor cells, obtained 360 days after TCRalphabeta/CD19-depleted stem cell transplant. The receptors stem from a boy under two years old who had a stem cell transplant for acute myeloid leukemia, so the T cells may come from the graft donor.

On this clonotype: One base away lies a much larger clone, so this may be a sequencing read error. The chain links TRBV7-2 to TRBJ2-7; a possible D gene is TRBD2 (6 bases). CDR1 and CDR2 from the germline V gene are SGHTA and FQGNSA. The CDR3 is 16 residues long. V was clipped by 1 base and J by 9 bases, with 22 bases between them. The CDR3: CASSLEGPLHSEGQYF. The CDR3 bases are TGTGCCAGCAGCTTAGAAGGTCCCCTACACTCGGAGGGGCAGTACTTC.

This clonotype was detected only a few times. This chain uses TRBV5-1 with TRBJ2-3, with D unclear. V shed 2 bases and J shed 0 bases, with 10 bases lying between them. The CDR3 is 15 residues long. Per germline, CDR1 SGHRS and CDR2 YFSETQ. The CDR3 loop is CASSFRGPSTDTQYF. The CDR3 nucleotides are TGCGCCAGCAGCTTCCGCGGACCCAGCACAGATACGCAGTATTTT.

This clonotype was recorded many times. The chain has TRBV20-1 and TRBJ1-6; D remains unclear. The CDR3 length is 14 residues. CDR1 and CDR2 from the germline V gene are DFQATT and SNEGSKA (reference sequence). V was cut by 0 bases and J by 6 bases, with 9 bases left in between. CDR3 coding DNA: TGCAGTGCTAGAGAGTGGACGGTTAATTCACCCCTCCACTTT. Translated: CSAREWTVNSPLHF.

This clonotype was counted a few times. The J gene is TRBJ2-5, the V gene TRBV20-1; TRBD2 aligns across 11 bases. With 5 bases clipped from V and 5 bases from J, the junction kept 16 bases outside the gene matches. Germline V gene data show CDR1 as DFQATT and CDR2 as SNEGSKA (reference sequence). The CDR3 contains 17 residues. As DNA, the CDR3 is TGCAGTGCTTCACTAGCGGGGGCCGATTTTTTTAGGGAGACCCAGTACTTC. It is translated as CSASLAGADFFRETQYF.

The sample holds many counts of this clonotype. The rearrangement uses TRBV3-1 and TRBJ1-2, with D possibly TRBD1 on 5 matching bases. Trimming removed 10 bases at V and 4 bases at J, with 16 bases between. The CDR3 totals 13 residues. Germline values: CDR1 LGHDT, CDR2 YNNKEL (reference sequence). CDR3 bases: TGTGCCACCGCAGAAGGGGTGGGCTATGGCTACACCTTC. This translates into CATAEGVGYGYTF.

The chain combines TRBV20-1 with TRBJ1-2; D remains unclear. V was cut by 4 bases and J by 5 bases, with 11 bases left in between. CDR3 length: 12 residues. Germline CDR1 DFQATT, CDR2 SNEGSKA (reference sequence). The CDR3 DNA reads as TGCAGTGCTAATAAACGGGGTTATGGCTACACCTTC. Translating gives CSANKRGYGYTF.

This clonotype was found once. The V gene is TRBV5-1, the J gene TRBJ2-3; D call uncertain. Trimming shortened V by 0 bases and J by 0 bases, and 8 bases separated the two germline ends. This CDR3 contains 15 residues. Germline V CDR1 and CDR2: SGHRS, YFSETQ. In DNA form, the CDR3 reads TGCGCCAGCAGCTTGGGATCGACAAGCACAGATACGCAGTATTTT. Residues: CASSLGSTSTDTQYF.

The chain recombines TRBV20-1 with TRBJ2-3; the D gene could be TRBD1 or TRBD2 (6 bases each). V dropped 0 bases and J dropped 4 bases, with 14 bases sitting between them. Per the germline V gene, CDR1 is DFQATT and CDR2 is SNEGSKA (reference sequence). This CDR3 has 15 amino acids. The CDR3 DNA reads TGCAGTGCTAGAGACCCCTCCGGGGGCCCAGATACGCAGTATTTT. Its protein is CSARDPSGGPDTQYF.

This clonotype was detected ten times or more. V gene TRBV4-3 combines with J gene TRBJ2-7; D is perhaps TRBD1 or TRBD2 (6 bases each). Looked up from germline, CDR1 is LGHNA and CDR2 is YSLEER. The V end lost 0 bases, the J end lost 2 bases, and 17 bases lay between the germline ends. The CDR3 consists of 17 residues. Here the CDR3 reads CASSQDSGRDIAYEQYF. The CDR3 nucleotides are TGCGCCAGCAGCCAAGATAGTGGGCGGGACATTGCCTACGAGCAGTACTTC.

There are a few counts of this clonotype. This sequence joins TRBV25-1 and TRBJ2-7; D gene uncertain. V was clipped by 2 bases and J by 7 bases, with 15 bases between them. There are 14 residues in the CDR3. The germline V gene encodes CDR1 MGHDK and CDR2 SYGVNS. CDR3 loop: CASSEAPTGLEQYF. The CDR3 coding sequence is TGTGCCAGCAGTGAAGCCCCAACGGGTCTAGAGCAGTACTTC.

This chain connects TRBV28 to TRBJ2-5; 12 bases line up with TRBD2. Germline V gene data show CDR1 as MDHEN and CDR2 as SYDVKM. The CDR3 loop spans 16 amino acids. The V segment lost 3 bases and the J segment 3 bases; nucleotides outside the gene matches: 5. The CDR3 spells CASSLAGLAGKETQYF. The CDR3 region has the DNA TGTGCCAGCAGTTTGGCCGGACTAGCGGGGAAAGAGACCCAGTACTTC.

The gene calls are TRBV10-3 and TRBJ2-1; D may be TRBD2 (7 bases). The CDR3 totals 16 residues. V was pared by 3 bases and J by 6 bases, with 18 bases between. Germline CDR1 reads ENHRY; CDR2 reads SYGVKD. The CDR3 loop is CAISDPRGEGSNEQFF. CDR3 bases: TGTGCCATCAGTGATCCGAGGGGGGAGGGTAGCAATGAGCAGTTCTTC.

The chain is built from TRBV29-1 and TRBJ1-5; D remains ambiguous. The length of the CDR3 is 12 residues. Germline lookup yields CDR1 SQVTM and CDR2 ANQGSEA. V lost 4 bases and J 5 bases, leaving 9 bases between the germline ends. This CDR3 reads CSVGDGDQPQHF. CDR3 in DNA: TGCAGCGTTGGAGACGGAGATCAGCCCCAGCATTTT.

This clonotype was detected ten times or more. The chain links TRBV29-1 to TRBJ2-5; 10 bases are a match to TRBD1. Trimming took 5 bases from V and 1 from J; bases not matched to a gene: 1. This CDR3 has 13 residues. Germline V gene lookup returns CDR1 SQVTM and CDR2 ANQGSEA. CDR3 region: CSVWDRGQETQYF. The CDR3 bases are TGCAGCGTTTGGGACAGGGGCCAAGAGACCCAGTACTTC. The whole variable domain, remainder taken from reference TRBV29-1 and TRBJ2-5, is SAVISQKPSRDICQRGTSLTIQCQVDSQVTMMFWYRQQPGQSLTLIATANQGSEATYESGFVIDKFPISRPNLTFSTLTVSNMSPEDSSIYLCSVWDRGQETQYFGPGTRLLVL.

The V call is TRBV12-5, the J call TRBJ1-1; TRBD1 is a possible D gene (6 bases). The CDR3 runs 16 residues. The germline V gene has CDR1 LGHNT and CDR2 FRNRAP. Trimming took 4 bases from V and 0 from J, leaving 15 bases between them. CDR3 DNA: TGTGCTAGTGGTTCCCCCCCGGGACAACTGAACACTGAAGCTTTCTTT. It encodes CASGSPPGQLNTEAFF. The variable domain in full, with the rest retrieved from reference TRBV12-5 and TRBJ1-1, is DARVTQTPRHKVTEMGQEVTMRCQPILGHNTVFWYRQTMMQGLELLAYFRNRAPLDDSGMPKDRFSAEMPDATLATLKIQPSEPRDSAVYFCASGSPPGQLNTEAFFGQGTRLTVV.

This clonotype was observed a handful of times. This CDR3 reads CSARTGTGAYEQYV. CDR3 nucleotides: TGCAGTGCTAGGACCGGGACCGGAGCCTACGAGCAGTACGTC. J is TRBJ2-7 and V is TRBV20-1, with D perhaps being TRBD1 or TRBD2 (5 bases each). The CDR3 has 14 amino acids. Germline V gene sequence: CDR1 DFQATT, CDR2 SNEGSKA (reference sequence). V lost 3 bases and J 2 bases, leaving 14 bases between the germline ends.

This chain uses TRBV29-1 with TRBJ1-3; a possible D gene is TRBD1 (6 bases). The length of the CDR3 is 15 residues. The germline gives CDR1 SQVTM, CDR2 ANQGSEA. V lost 8 bases and J 2 bases, leaving 19 bases between the germline ends. The chain's CDR3 is CSPKSTGYPGNTIYF. CDR3 bases: TGCAGCCCGAAATCAACAGGGTACCCTGGAAACACCATATATTTT.

The chain has TRBV14 and TRBJ1-4; perhaps TRBD1 as D (5 bases). The CDR3 sequence is 15 residues long. With 4 bases removed from V and 8 bases from J, the gap between germline ends came to 17 bases. Germline V gene lookup returns CDR1 SGHDN and CDR2 FVKESK. CDR3 amino acids: CASSPSGGLREKLFF. The CDR3 DNA reads as TGTGCCAGCAGCCCTTCGGGGGGTCTACGCGAAAAACTGTTTTTT.

As regards this clonotype: In this CDR3 the conserved last residue, phenylalanine or tryptophan, is missing, so a read error is likely. The chain employs TRBV12-3 or TRBV12-4 and TRBJ1-2, with 8 bases aligning to TRBD1. J lost 5 bases, V lost 8 bases, and 1 base had no gene match. The CDR3 extends over 11 amino acids. The CDR3 DNA reads TGTGCCAGCGGGACAGGTTATGGCTACACCTCC. Encoded protein: CASGTGYGYTS.

This sequence joins TRBV5-1 and TRBJ2-2; D unresolved. CDR1 is SGHRS and CDR2 is YFSETQ in the germline V gene. With 2 bases removed from V and 4 bases from J, the gap between germline ends came to 15 bases. The CDR3 is 16 residues long. The CDR3 here is CASSFNARKSTGELFF. The CDR3 DNA sequence: TGCGCCAGCAGCTTTAATGCACGCAAGTCCACCGGGGAGCTGTTTTTT.

V gene TRBV6-5 combines with J gene TRBJ2-7; TRBD1 aligns across 7 bases. The V and J ends lost 2 bases and 6 bases, in that order; junction bases with no gene match: 10. The CDR3 contains 15 residues. The V gene's germline CDR1 is MNHEY and CDR2 SVGAGI. CDR3 nucleotides: TGTGCCAGCAGTTACGACAGGGCCCTTACCGGCGAGCAGTACTTC. Amino acid sequence: CASSYDRALTGEQYF.

The chain uses TRBV20-1 and TRBJ2-1; 12 positions match TRBD2. This CDR3 has 16 residues. Germline CDR1 is DFQATT and CDR2 is SNEGSKA (reference sequence). Trimming cost V 2 bases and J 2 bases; bases outside gene matches: 4. CDR3 bases: TGCAGTGCTAGACAAGCTAGCGGGGGGGCCTACAATGAGCAGTTCTTC. Translation: CSARQASGGAYNEQFF.

The CDR3 nucleotides are TGCGCCAGCAGCCCCGTCTCCTACAATGAGCAGTTCTTC. Translating gives CASSPVSYNEQFF. The J gene is TRBJ2-1, the V gene TRBV5-1; no firm D call. Trimming took off 4 bases at V and 0 bases at J, with 5 bases between the two ends. Germline V CDR1 and CDR2: SGHRS, YFSETQ. This CDR3 has 13 residues. Full variable domain (missing parts from reference TRBV5-1 and TRBJ2-1): KAGVTQTPRYLIKTRGQQVTLSCSPISGHRSVSWYQQTPGQGLQFLFEYFSETQRNKGNFPGRFSGRQFSNSRSEMNVSTLELGDSALYLCASSPVSYNEQFFGPGTRLTVL.

Only a few counts were recorded for this clonotype. This chain uses TRBV7-2 with TRBJ1-1, with 7 bases identical to TRBD1. This CDR3 has 16 amino acids. The germline gives CDR1 SGHTA, CDR2 FQGNSA. Trimming took 3 bases from V and 2 from J; bases not matched to a gene: 9. DNA for the CDR3: TGTGCCAGCAGCTTGAGTGGGACAGTCCCAAACACTGAAGCTTTCTTT. This codes for CASSLSGTVPNTEAFF.

The genes are TRBV6-5 and TRBJ1-1, with D perhaps TRBD1 (5 bases). This CDR3 has 15 residues. Germline CDR1 and CDR2: MNHEY and SVGAGI. Trimming took off 3 bases at V and 7 bases at J, with 18 bases between the two ends. The CDR3 region is CASSYSGRDQDEAFF. The CDR3 nucleotides read TGTGCCAGCAGTTATTCGGGCAGGGATCAGGATGAAGCTTTCTTT.

The chain joins TRBV6-1 to TRBJ2-6, with unresolved D. V was pared by 5 bases and J by 8 bases, with 10 bases between. CDR3 length equals 13 residues. Per germline, CDR1 MNHNS and CDR2 SASEGT. The DNA for the CDR3 is TGTGCCAGCAGTCAACCACATCCCAACGTCCTGACTTTC. It translates to CASSQPHPNVLTF.

This clonotype was found many times. The V call is TRBV15, the J call TRBJ2-1; D is undetermined. The CDR3 loop spans 13 amino acids. Per the germline V gene, CDR1 is LNHNV and CDR2 is YYDKDF (reference sequence). Trimming cost V 5 bases and J 9 bases, with 14 bases left between them. In DNA, the CDR3 is TGTGCCACCAGCGGGTTTGAGAGAGCTGAGCAGTTCTTC. Protein product: CATSGFERAEQFF.

The chain combines TRBV12-3 or TRBV12-4 with TRBJ1-1; TRBD1 might be the D (5 bases). The V end lost 1 base, the J end lost 3 bases, and 9 bases lay between the germline ends. CDR3 size: 14 residues. The CDR3 region is CASSLGQTDTEAFF. CDR3 in DNA: TGTGCCAGCAGTTTAGGACAGACGGACACTGAAGCTTTCTTT.